Listed here are 17 T cell receptor beta chains from one sample, sequenced in a study of blood T cell repertoires in COVID-19. Sequenced by immunoSEQ multiplex PCR; TCRdb stores in-frame clones only, minus some. The data hold approximately 46,000 clones, with 81% observed a single time. The sample was peripheral blood. These TCRs come from a woman at least 80 years old with COVID-19, enrolled during active disease.

The chain has TRBV7-2 and TRBJ2-1; TRBD2 matches at 7 bases. This CDR3 region has 16 residues. V shed 5 bases, J shed 8 bases, and the junction held 15 bases outside the gene matches. Germline CDR1 is SGHTA and CDR2 is FQGNSA. The chain's CDR3 is CASSPERGVSWDEQFF. CDR3 in DNA: TGTGCCAGCAGCCCCGAACGGGGGGTGTCTTGGGATGAGCAGTTCTTC.

The rearrangement links TRBV7-3 to TRBJ2-1; tentative D call: TRBD1 (5 bases). Trimming pared 2 bases from V and 7 bases from J, leaving 9 bases between. The CDR3 runs to 13 residues. The germline V gene encodes CDR1 SGHTA and CDR2 FQGTGA. CDR3 nucleotide sequence: TGTGCCAGCAGCTTAGCTGACAGTAATGAGCAGTTCTTC. It translates to CASSLADSNEQFF.

This clone was recorded once. The CDR3 protein is CASTPDRVSEQYF. The CDR3 DNA reads as TGTGCCAGCACTCCGGACAGGGTAAGCGAGCAGTACTTC. J is TRBJ2-7 and V is TRBV6-5, with 8 nucleotides matching TRBD1. From germline, CDR1 is MNHEY and CDR2 SVGAGI. This CDR3 contains 13 residues. The V and J ends lost 7 bases and 6 bases, in that order; junction bases with no gene match: 8.

The chain carries TRBV7-8 and TRBJ2-2, with 7 bases aligning to TRBD2. V trimming: 3 bases; J trimming: 0 bases; junction bases outside the gene matches: 10. Germline CDR1 SGHVS, CDR2 FQNEAQ. The CDR3 covers 18 residues. CDR3 amino acids: CASSLYLGTNPNTGELFF. CDR3 DNA sequence: TGTGCCAGCAGCTTGTATCTGGGGACTAACCCGAACACCGGGGAGCTGTTTTTT.

The chain combines TRBV5-4 with TRBJ2-7, with 13 bases fitting TRBD2. This CDR3 region has 15 residues. CDR1 and CDR2 from the germline V gene are SGHNT and YYREEE (reference sequence). V lost 4 bases and J lost 7; bases outside the gene matches: 8. The CDR3 nucleotides are TGTGCCAGCAGCACAGGACTAGCGGGAGCAAGGGAGCAGTACTTC. It codes for CASSTGLAGAREQYF. Drawing the rest from reference TRBV5-4 and TRBJ2-7, the complete variable domain is ETGVTQSPTHLIKTRGQQVTLRCSSQSGHNTVSWYQQALGQGPQFIFQYYREEENGRGNFPPRFSGLQFPNYSSELNVNALELDDSALYLCASSTGLAGAREQYFGPGTRLTVT.

This clone showed up just once. The chain joins TRBV2 to TRBJ2-7, with a weak D call TRBD1 (5 bases). The germline V gene has CDR1 SNHLY and CDR2 FYNNEI. Trimming took off 2 bases at V and 0 bases at J, with 8 bases between the two ends. The CDR3 spans 14 residues. The CDR3 here is CASSERGSSYEQYF. The CDR3 DNA follows: TGTGCCAGCAGTGAAAGGGGCAGCTCCTACGAGCAGTACTTC.

J is TRBJ2-7 and V is TRBV18; no definite D call. Germline V gives CDR1 KGHSH, CDR2 LQKENI. V gave up 6 bases and J gave up 3 bases, with 12 bases separating them. The CDR3 spans 13 residues. Here the CDR3 DNA reads TGTGCCAGCTCTCATGTCTATCACTACGAGCAGTACTTC. Translated: CASSHVYHYEQYF.

The rearrangement uses TRBV6-1 and TRBJ2-7; possible D gene TRBD1, 5 bases. Germline values: CDR1 MNHNS, CDR2 SASEGT. CDR3 length equals 15 residues. Between the trimmed V and J ends, which lost 0 bases and 3 bases, there was a span of 12 bases. As DNA, the CDR3 is TGTGCCAGCAGTGAAGCCCACCAGGGTAACTACGAGCAGTACTTC. It translates to CASSEAHQGNYEQYF.

V gene TRBV27 combines with J gene TRBJ2-7; D not resolved. From germline, CDR1 is MNHEY and CDR2 SMNVEV (reference sequence). This CDR3 has 16 residues. The ends were cut back, 2 bases at V and 4 bases at J, with 18 bases in the middle. This CDR3 reads CASSLNSPRLGYEQYF. The CDR3, as DNA: TGTGCCAGCAGTTTAAACAGCCCAAGGCTGGGTTACGAGCAGTACTTC.

The chain couples TRBV7-9 to TRBJ2-1; tentative D call: TRBD1 (6 bases). The V gene's germline CDR1 is SEHNR and CDR2 FQNEAQ (reference sequence). The CDR3 runs to 13 residues. The V end was cut by 7 bases, the J end by 9 bases, with 16 bases between. The CDR3 sequence: CASNIGGFGEQFF. In DNA, the CDR3 is TGTGCCAGCAACATAGGGGGTTTTGGTGAGCAGTTCTTC.

The chain combines TRBV7-6 with TRBJ1-4; 10 bases match TRBD1. Trimming cost V 5 bases and J 7 bases; bases outside gene matches: 10. The germline CDR1 and CDR2 sequences are SGHVS and FNYEAQ. This CDR3 has 16 amino acids. In nucleotides, the CDR3 is TGTGCCAGCAGCCCCACCGTGGACAGGGGGGGTGAAAAACTGTTTTTT. It encodes CASSPTVDRGGEKLFF.

The chain recombines TRBV6-5 with TRBJ2-1; perhaps TRBD1 as D (6 bases). Trimming pared 5 bases from V and 7 bases from J, leaving 15 bases between. The germline CDR1 and CDR2 sequences are MNHEY and SVGAGI. CDR3 size: 14 residues. The CDR3 DNA reads TGTGCCAGCAGTCTAGGGGCAGGGGTGAATGAGCAGTTCTTC. Residues: CASSLGAGVNEQFF.

The rearrangement uses TRBV28 and TRBJ1-5; D is undetermined. Looked up from germline, CDR1 is MDHEN and CDR2 is SYDVKM. The ends were cut back, 3 bases at V and 1 base at J, with 10 bases in the middle. The CDR3 runs to 15 residues. CDR3 nucleotides: TGTGCCAGCAGTTTGGAGGGTCGGAGCAATCAGCCCCAGCATTTT. Residues: CASSLEGRSNQPQHF.

This clone was recorded a few times. The rearrangement joins TRBV9 to TRBJ1-2, with D perhaps TRBD1 (6 bases). The germline V gene has CDR1 SGDLS and CDR2 YYNGEE. Trimming left V 3 bases short and J 4 bases short, with 13 bases between. The CDR3 consists of 14 residues. This CDR3 is CASSEQGGSYGYTF. The DNA of the CDR3 is TGTGCCAGCAGCGAACAGGGAGGGAGCTATGGCTACACCTTC.

The rearrangement joins TRBV4-1 to TRBJ1-4, with D maybe TRBD1 (6 bases). Trimming cost V 0 bases and J 8 bases, with 16 bases left between them. The length of the CDR3 is 16 residues. CDR1 is MGHRA, CDR2 YSYEKL, per germline. The DNA for the CDR3 is TGCGCCAGCAGCCAAGATGCCGCAGGGGCTAGGGAAAAACTGTTTTTT. As protein: CASSQDAAGAREKLFF.

This chain connects TRBV15 to TRBJ2-1, with 7 bases that match TRBD1. The germline V gene has CDR1 LNHNV and CDR2 YYDKDF (reference sequence). V shed 0 bases, J shed 5 bases, and the junction held 4 bases outside the gene matches. This CDR3 is built from 15 residues. Written as DNA, the CDR3 is TGTGCCACCAGCAGAGACCGGACAGGAAACAATGAGCAGTTCTTC. This encodes CATSRDRTGNNEQFF. Together with reference TRBV15 and TRBJ2-1, the CDR3 gives the full variable domain: DAMVIQNPRYQVTQFGKPVTLSCSQTLNHNVMYWYQQKSSQAPKLLFHYYDKDFNNEADTPDNFQSRRPNTSFCFLDIRSPGLGDTAMYLCATSRDRTGNNEQFFGPGTRLTVL.

The genes are TRBV5-1 and TRBJ2-6; no definite D call. Trimming took off 0 bases at V and 0 bases at J, with 4 bases between the two ends. This CDR3 is built from 15 residues. Per the germline V gene, CDR1 is SGHRS and CDR2 is YFSETQ. CDR3 coding DNA: TGCGCCAGCAGCTTGGACAGCTCTGGGGCCAACGTCCTGACTTTC. It translates to CASSLDSSGANVLTF.